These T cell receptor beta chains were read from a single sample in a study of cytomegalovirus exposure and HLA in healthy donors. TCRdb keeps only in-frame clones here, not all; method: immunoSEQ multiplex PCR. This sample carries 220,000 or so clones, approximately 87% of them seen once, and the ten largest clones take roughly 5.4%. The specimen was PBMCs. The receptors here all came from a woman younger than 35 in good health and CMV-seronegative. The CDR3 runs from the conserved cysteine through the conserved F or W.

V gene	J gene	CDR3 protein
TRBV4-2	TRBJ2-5	CASSQEPAVQETQYF
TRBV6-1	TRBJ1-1	CASSEIGIEAFF
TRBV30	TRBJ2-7	CAWSGHPYRRGGPYEQYF
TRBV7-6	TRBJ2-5	CASSLGPVQGRETQYF
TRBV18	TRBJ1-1	CASSKADRVNTEAFF
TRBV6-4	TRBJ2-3	CASSDGTSGGPDTQYF
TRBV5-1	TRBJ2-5	CASSLGTEQETQYF
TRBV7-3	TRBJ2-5	CASTQGRRGHQETQYF
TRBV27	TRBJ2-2	CASSFSWSAGELFF
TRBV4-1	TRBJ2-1	CASSLDRVNEQFF
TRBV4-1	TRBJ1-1	CASSQAGDEKAFF
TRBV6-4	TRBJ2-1	CASSSPPGTIPYNEQFF
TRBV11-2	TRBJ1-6	CASSPGTPKAGSPLHF
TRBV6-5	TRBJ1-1	CASSSKIAEAFF
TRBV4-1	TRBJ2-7	CASSHPGRSYEQYF
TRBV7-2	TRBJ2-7	CASSLQGRALYEQYF
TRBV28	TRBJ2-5	CASSYLGGYQETQYF
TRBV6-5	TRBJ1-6	CASSSGQRKTPLHF
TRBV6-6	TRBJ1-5	CASSYSEDQPQHF
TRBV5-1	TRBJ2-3	CASSRPGTSGGAADTQYF
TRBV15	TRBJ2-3	CATSKPRPSTDTQYF
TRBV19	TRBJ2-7	CASSQTGGREQYF
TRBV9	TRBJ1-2	CASSPENRGYGYTF
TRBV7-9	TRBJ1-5	CASSWTGSNQPQHF
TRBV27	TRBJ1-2	CASSPAGVRANYGYTF
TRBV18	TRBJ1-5	CASSPQKEQPQHF
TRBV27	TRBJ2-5	CASSLGGFGTVETQYF
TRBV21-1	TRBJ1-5	CASSKSRATGERNQPQHF
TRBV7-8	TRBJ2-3	CASSSLGGSRSHTDTQYF
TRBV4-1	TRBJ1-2	CASSQDSNYGYTF
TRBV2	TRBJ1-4	CASSGQITNEKLFF
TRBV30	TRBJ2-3	CAWSGGGLAASTDTQYF
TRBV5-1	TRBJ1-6	CASSLAATGSSPLHF
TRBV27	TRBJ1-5	CASSLYASSDSNQPQHF
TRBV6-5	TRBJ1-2	CASERDGGYTF
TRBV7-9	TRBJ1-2	CASSTGAGPGYTF
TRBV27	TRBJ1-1	CASSLDRPNTEAFF
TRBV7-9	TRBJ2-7	CASSSPPGLATYEQYF
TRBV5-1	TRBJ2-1	CASSLAWIAGGNNEQFF
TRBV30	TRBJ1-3	CACKPQPSGNTIYF
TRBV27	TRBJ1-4	CASSLLLSTGVGEKLFF
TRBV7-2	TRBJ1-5	CASSPGQGNQPQHF
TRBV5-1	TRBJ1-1	CASSPDGGRVDTEAFF
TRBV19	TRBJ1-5	CASTGQGAGGGNQPQHF
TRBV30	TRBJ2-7	CAWSVGTGGYEQYF
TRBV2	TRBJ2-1	CARETGQNEQFF
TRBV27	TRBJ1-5	CASSLGSNQPQHF